This TCR beta chain appears in the sequencing data of a study of blood T cell repertoires in COVID-19 (dated by TCRdb to 2018 to 2020). Describing the broader study: The collaborator samples originated in the United States, Italy and Spain and spanned the acute and convalescent phases of COVID-19. The prospective study material was composed of cDNA or gDNA derived from T cells, B-cell-depleted T cells, or PBMCs. Subjects who had been exposed to COVID-19, were actively infected with it, or had recovered from it provided the deeply sampled blood TCRbeta repertoires that made up the dataset. The repertoires were released in a freely available public database intended as a resource for research on the immune response to SARS-CoV-2. Samples came from the ongoing ImmuneRACE study (first 160 participants) plus 1,254 subjects from 6 global collaborators. Nearly every sample came with metadata listing a de-identified subject ID, COVID-19 status, age in years and sex. HLA class I and class II types, where available, came from metadata supplied by the sample provider rather than from assay-based typing. Study-wide findings and limitations: How much clinical and demographic metadata was included differed by source and by participant, and the metadata was provided uncurated.

TCRbeta CDR3 regions were amplified from genomic DNA by means of the immunoSEQ Assay, a bias-controlled multiplex PCR. The published analysis was carried out like this. Within the assay, amplification of reference gene primers was used to estimate how many nucleated cells each sample contained. Sequence reads were collapsed and filtered to measure the absolute abundance of every unique TCRbeta CDR3 rearrangement. Productive Simpson clonality was computed per sample as the square root of Simpson's diversity index over productive rearrangements. TCRdb took over this immuneACCESS table, retaining in-frame rearrangements with V and J assigned. Such tables are incomplete; in checked studies, under half of the missing clones stem from an unresolved V gene, and the remainder is unexplained. The D gene and trimming were derived from the DNA, and the V and J assignments and clone size from that table. The sample has tens of thousands of clones on record, roughly 89% of them singletons. Clones ranked in the top ten supply over 7.5% of the sample.

The sample holds a few counts of this clone. Its binding antigen is unknown. Base qualities are not at hand, and no much larger clone is one base apart. The CDR3 holds 16 amino acids from the cysteine to the phenylalanine. Only the CDR3 DNA stays, 48 bases, in frame from base 1. At the junction V is shortened by 3 bases and J by 8 bases; bases outside the gene matches: 9. CDR1 and CDR2 are read off the germline V gene as ENHRY and SYGVKD. Whole blood was collected in K2EDTA tubes by collaborating institutions according to the institutions' own protocols. For TCRbeta analysis, collaborators shipped samples as frozen whole blood, isolated PBMCs, or DNA extracted from either of those sample types.

This chain is built from TRBV10-3 and TRBJ2-1; TRBD2 agrees with 11 junctional bases. This receptor was identified in a human donor in a cohort sampled during active COVID-19. Material for sequencing was peripheral blood. The sequenced DNA: TGTGCCATCAGTGACCCGACTAGCGGGAACTGGGATGAGCAGTTCTTC. This gives the protein CAISDPTSGNWDEQFF.